Sequencing of this TCR beta chain was carried out in a study of blood T cell repertoires in COVID-19. Whole-study context: Acute-phase and convalescent COVID-19 samples originated in the United States, Italy and Spain. Sample material is recorded as cDNA or gDNA derived from T cells, B-cell-depleted T cells, or PBMCs.

Original processing notes: Cell counts per sample came from amplifying reference gene primers. Some clones are missing from TCRdb's copy, which holds only in-frame ones; the method was immunoSEQ multiplex PCR. V and J calls plus clone size are reproduced from that table; the DNA served to infer D and trimming. This table holds more than 300,000 clones, more than 85% found once. Researchers sorted participants into cohorts using their self-reported clinical history. The CDR3 is 13 residues long. Trimming removed 2 bases from V and 6 bases from J, with 11 bases in between. Germline V gene lookup returns CDR1 GTSNPN and CDR2 SVGIG (reference sequence).

Sequenced material: PBMCs or T cells enriched from blood (not recorded which). The genes are TRBV30 and TRBJ1-3; D unresolved. This sequence was found in a woman under 40 who had been exposed to COVID-19. DNA of the CDR3: TGTGCCTGGAGTTGGAGGGTTGTAAACACCATATATTTT. It is translated as CAWSWRVVNTIYF.